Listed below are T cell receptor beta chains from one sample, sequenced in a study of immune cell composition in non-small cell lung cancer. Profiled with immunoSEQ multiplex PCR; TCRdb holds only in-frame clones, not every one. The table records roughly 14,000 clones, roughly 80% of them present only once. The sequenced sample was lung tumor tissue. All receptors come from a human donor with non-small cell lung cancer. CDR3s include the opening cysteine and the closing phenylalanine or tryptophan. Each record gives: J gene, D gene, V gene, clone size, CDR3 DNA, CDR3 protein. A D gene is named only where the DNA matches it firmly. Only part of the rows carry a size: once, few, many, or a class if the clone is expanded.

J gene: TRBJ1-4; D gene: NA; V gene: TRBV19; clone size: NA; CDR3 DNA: TGTGCCAGTCAGGTCGTGGCTAATGAAAAACTGTTTTTT; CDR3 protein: CASQVVANEKLFF
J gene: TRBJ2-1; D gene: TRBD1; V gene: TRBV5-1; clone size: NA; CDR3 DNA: TGCGCCAGCAGCCATCACCCCGGGACAGTTAATATTGAGCAGTTCTTC; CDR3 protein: CASSHHPGTVNIEQFF
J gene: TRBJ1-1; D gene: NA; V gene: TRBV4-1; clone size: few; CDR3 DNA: TGCGCCAGCAGCCTTTGGCAGGGGCAGGAGAACACTGAAGCTTTCTTT; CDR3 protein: CASSLWQGQENTEAFF
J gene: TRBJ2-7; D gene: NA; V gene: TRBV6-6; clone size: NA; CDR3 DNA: TGTGCCAGCAGTAACCACGGGAGTCTCGATTACGAGCAGTACTTC; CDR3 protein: CASSNHGSLDYEQYF
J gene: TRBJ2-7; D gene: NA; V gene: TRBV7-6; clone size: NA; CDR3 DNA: TGTGCCAGCAGTTTAGAGGGGGACATTTCCTACGAGCAGTACTTC; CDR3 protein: CASSLEGDISYEQYF
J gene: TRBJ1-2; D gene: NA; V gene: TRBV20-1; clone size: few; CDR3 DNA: TGCAGTGCTAGTTCGAGGTACACCTTC; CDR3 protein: CSASSRYTF
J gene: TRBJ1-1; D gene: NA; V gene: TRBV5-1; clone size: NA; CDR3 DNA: TGCGCCAGCAGCTTGGAAGTGACAGTGAACACTGAAGCTTTCTTT; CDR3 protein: CASSLEVTVNTEAFF
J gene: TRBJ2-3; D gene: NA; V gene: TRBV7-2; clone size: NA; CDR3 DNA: TGTGCCAGCAGCATGAAGGCGGCCGATGGGGATACGCAGTATTTT; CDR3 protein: CASSMKAADGDTQYF
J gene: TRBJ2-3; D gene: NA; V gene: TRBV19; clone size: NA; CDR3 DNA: TGTGCCAGTAGTATGGGGCGGGATGGAGGAGATACGCAGTATTTT; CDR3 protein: CASSMGRDGGDTQYF
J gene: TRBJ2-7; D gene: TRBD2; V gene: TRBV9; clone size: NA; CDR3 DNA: TGTGCCAGCAGCGTTAGCGGGAGCTACGAGCAGTACTTC; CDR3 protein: CASSVSGSYEQYF
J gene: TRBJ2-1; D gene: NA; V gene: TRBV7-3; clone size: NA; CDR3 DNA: TGTGCCAGCAGTCTAGAGGCCCAGCCTTACAATGAGCAGTTCTTC; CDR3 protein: CASSLEAQPYNEQFF
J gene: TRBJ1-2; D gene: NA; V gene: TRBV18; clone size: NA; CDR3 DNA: TGTGCCAGCTCACCGAGTAGGGATGGCTACACCTTC; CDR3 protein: CASSPSRDGYTF
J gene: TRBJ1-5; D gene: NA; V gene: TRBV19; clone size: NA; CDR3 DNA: TGTGCCAGTAGTGGTGTGGGGCGGATTAGCAATCAGCCCCAGCATTTT; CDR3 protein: CASSGVGRISNQPQHF
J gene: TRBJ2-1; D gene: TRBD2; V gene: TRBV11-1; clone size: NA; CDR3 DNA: TGTGCCAGCAGCCATATCCGGACTAGCGGCTCCTACAATGAGCAGTTCTTC; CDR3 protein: CASSHIRTSGSYNEQFF
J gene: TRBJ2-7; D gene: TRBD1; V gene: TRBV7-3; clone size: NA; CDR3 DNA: TGTGCCAGCAGCCCCCCGGCTGGGACAGCCTACGAGCAGTACTTC; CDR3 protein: CASSPPAGTAYEQYF
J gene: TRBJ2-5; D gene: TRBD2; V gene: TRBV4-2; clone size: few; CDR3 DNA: TGTGCCAGCAGCCCCATTGGGGAGGGGGAGACCCAGTACTTC; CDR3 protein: CASSPIGEGETQYF